What follows describes a single T cell receptor (beta chain). No antigen is known for it. This record comes from a study of early T cells in non-severe SARS-CoV-2 infection. Study at large: Investigators sequenced bulk RNA drawn from unsorted whole blood, and chains remained unpaired. Study-wide results and limits: Reliance on VDJdb matching favored anti-spike CD8 responses; private and CD4 specificities were missed.

Attachment of unique molecular identifiers was made to individual cDNA molecules. TCRdb ran MiXCR on the 5' RACE reads and lists one entry per CDR3 protein. The sample shows about 60,000 distinct CDR3 sequences, around 9% of them seen only once. Sequencing was done on a sample of whole blood. This clonotype originated in an adult who was a healthcare worker with PCR-confirmed SARS-CoV-2 infection or an uninfected control (not recorded which).

The CDR3, as DNA: TGCGCCAGCATACAGGGCGTGGACACCGGGGAGCTGTTTTTT. It encodes CASIQGVDTGELFF. This chain links TRBV5-1 with TRBJ2-2, with D maybe TRBD1 (6 bases). The CDR3 covers 14 residues. Germline assignment: CDR1 SGHRS and CDR2 YFSETQ. The V end lost 6 bases, the J end lost 3 bases, and 12 bases lay between the germline ends.